This record concerns one TCR beta chain sequence. Its specificity is unknown. The data derive from a study of regulatory T cells in long-lasting Graves disease. General study findings and limits: Persistent disease showed a preference for TRBV28, TRBJ1-2 and TRBJ2-5.

The time point is: persistent/refractory GD, antithyroid drugs over 5 years with positive TRAb. Scientists built the TCR library using RNA that was extracted from PBMCs. CDR3-region Arm-PCR and iRepertoire HTBI primers produced the TCR beta libraries. One entry per CDR3 protein, called by TCRdb with MiXCR from the multiplex PCR reads. The sample has 500,000 to 800,000 distinct CDR3 sequences, 25% to 30% seen once; the top ten hold around 40%. The CDR3 loop spans 14 amino acids. Trimming stripped 4 bases from V and 1 base from J, with 11 bases between. CDR1 and CDR2 (germline): SGHRS, YFSETQ. This receptor was taken from a female donor with Graves disease. The source material was peripheral blood mononuclear cells (PBMCs), sampled when the disease was refractory, from a patient treated with antithyroid drugs. The genes are TRBV5-1 and TRBJ1-1; D not certain. The CDR3 protein is CASSPDGQNTEAFF. The CDR3 nucleotides read TGCGCCAGCAGCCCGGATGGCCAGAACACTGAAGCTTTCTTT.